The 5 T cell receptor beta chains in this list originate from one sample, sequenced in a study of control samples from healthy donors and cancer patients. Libraries were prepared by immunoSEQ multiplex PCR; TCRdb keeps only in-frame clonotypes and omits some of them. The sample consists of over 85,000 clones, under 95% of them appearing once. Sequenced material: blood. The receptors originated from a woman in her late teens or twenties in good health.

The rearrangement joins TRBV2 to TRBJ2-1, with unresolved D. CDR3 length equals 13 residues. V dropped 5 bases and J dropped 4 bases, with 9 bases sitting between them. Germline assignment: CDR1 SNHLY and CDR2 FYNNEI. CDR3 region: CASSNRAYNEQFF. CDR3 bases: TGTGCCAGCAGTAATCGAGCGTACAATGAGCAGTTCTTC. The full variable domain, in which reference TRBV2 and TRBJ2-1 provide the parts outside the CDR3, is EPEVTQTPSHQVTQMGQEVILRCVPISNHLYFYWYRQILGQKVEFLVSFYNNEISEKSEIFDDQFSVERPDGSNFTLKIRSTKLEDSAMYFCASSNRAYNEQFFGPGTRLTVL.

The chain links TRBV4-1 to TRBJ1-2, with D maybe TRBD1 (5 bases). The CDR3 is made up of 14 amino acids. Germline lookup yields CDR1 MGHRA and CDR2 YSYEKL. Trimming stripped 4 bases from V and 8 bases from J, with 17 bases between. This chain's CDR3 is CASSLGTFTSGYTF. CDR3 bases: TGCGCCAGCAGCCTCGGGACTTTTACAAGCGGCTACACCTTC.

The rearrangement uses TRBV5-1 and TRBJ2-2; the D gene is possibly TRBD2 (6 bases). The length of the CDR3 is 14 residues. Trimming cost V 4 bases and J 4 bases, with 11 bases left between them. Germline CDR1 is SGHRS and CDR2 is YFSETQ. DNA for the CDR3: TGCGCCAGCAGCGTGACTAGGAGCACCGGGGAGCTGTTTTTT. Translation gives CASSVTRSTGELFF.

This chain joins TRBV4-3 and TRBJ2-7; 8 nucleotides match TRBD2. Germline loops: CDR1 LGHNA, CDR2 YSLEER. CDR3 size: 15 residues. With V trimmed by 1 base and J by 7 bases, 9 bases remained unmatched. The CDR3 spells CASSQGRTSRWEQYF. The CDR3, as DNA: TGCGCCAGCAGCCAAGGTCGGACTAGCCGGTGGGAGCAGTACTTC.

This clone showed up just once. The chain combines TRBV27 with TRBJ2-7; 14 bases are shared with TRBD2. With 8 bases clipped from V and 7 bases from J, the junction kept 7 bases outside the gene matches. Germline V CDR1 and CDR2: MNHEY, SMNVEV (reference sequence). This CDR3 has 14 amino acids. For the CDR3, the DNA is TGTGCCAGCTCCTCCGGGACTAGCGGGAGTGAGCAGTACTTC. Its protein product is CASSSGTSGSEQYF.